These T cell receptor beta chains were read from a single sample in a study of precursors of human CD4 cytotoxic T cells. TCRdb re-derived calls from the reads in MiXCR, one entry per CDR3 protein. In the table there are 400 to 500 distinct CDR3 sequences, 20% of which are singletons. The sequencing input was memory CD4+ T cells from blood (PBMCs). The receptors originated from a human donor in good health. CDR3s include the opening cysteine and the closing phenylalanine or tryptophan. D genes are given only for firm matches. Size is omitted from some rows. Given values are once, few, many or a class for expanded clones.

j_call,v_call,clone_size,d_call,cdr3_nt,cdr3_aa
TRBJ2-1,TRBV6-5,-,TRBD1,TGTGCCAGCCGAGATCAGGGGGCCCAGAATGAGCAGTTCTTC,CASRDQGAQNEQFF
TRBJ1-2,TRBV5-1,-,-,TGCGCCAGCAGCTTGTTGGGAATCGGCTATGGCTACACCTTC,CASSLLGIGYGYTF
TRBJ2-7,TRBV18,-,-,TGTGCCAGCTCACCCCCGGAGCGGGTCTCCTACGAGCAGTACTTC,CASSPPERVSYEQYF
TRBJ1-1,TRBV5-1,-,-,TGCGCCAGCAGCCCACGGACGGATAACACTGAAGCTTTCTTT,CASSPRTDNTEAFF
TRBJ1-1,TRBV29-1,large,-,TGCAGCGGGACTCGGCTCACTGAAGCTTTCTTT,CSGTRLTEAFF
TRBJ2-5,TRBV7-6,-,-,TGTGCCAGCAGCCCTCCAACCCAGTACTTC,CASSPPTQYF
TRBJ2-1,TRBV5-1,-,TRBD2,TGCGCCAGCAGCGGTAGCGGGAGCTCCTACAATGAGCAGTTCTTC,CASSGSGSSYNEQFF
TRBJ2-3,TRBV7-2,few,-,TGTGCCAGCAGCGTAGGCCTGCGACACGTGGCAGATACGCAGTATTTT,CASSVGLRHVADTQYF
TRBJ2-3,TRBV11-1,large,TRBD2,TGTGCCAGCAGCTTGGCGGGGGACCGCACAGATACGCAGTATTTT,CASSLAGDRTDTQYF
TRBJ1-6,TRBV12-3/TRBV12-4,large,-,TGTGCCAGCAGTTTACTGTCCGATTCACCCCTCCACTTT,CASSLLSDSPLHF
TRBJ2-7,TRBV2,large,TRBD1,TGTGCCAGCAGACTTCAGGGGGCATACGAGCAGTACTTC,CASRLQGAYEQYF
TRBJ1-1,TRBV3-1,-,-,TGTGCCAGCAGCCAAGGCACGGAGGCCGAAGCTTTCTTT,CASSQGTEAEAFF
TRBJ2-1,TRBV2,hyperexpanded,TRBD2,TGTGCCAGCAGCCTGGGACTAGCTTACAATGAGCAGTTCTTC,CASSLGLAYNEQFF
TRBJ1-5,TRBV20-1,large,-,TGCAGTGCTAGTCGGCAGAGCGGGAATCAGCCCCAGCATTTT,CSASRQSGNQPQHF
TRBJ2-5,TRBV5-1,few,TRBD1,TGCGCCAGCAGTCGTGACAGGGCCCTAGAGACCCAGTACTTC,CASSRDRALETQYF
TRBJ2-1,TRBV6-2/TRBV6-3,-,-,TGTGCCAGCACCCGAACGCGGGGTGCGGACAATGAGCTGTTCTTC,CASTRTRGADNELFF
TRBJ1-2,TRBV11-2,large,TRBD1,TGTGCCAGCAGCCCCAGGGACAGGGGAGCGGTTGGTGGCTACACCTTC,CASSPRDRGAVGGYTF
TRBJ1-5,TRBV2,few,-,TGTGCCAGCGCTGGAGGGTCTAGCAATCAGCCCCAGCATTTT,CASAGGSSNQPQHF
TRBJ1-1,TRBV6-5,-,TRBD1,TGTGCCAGCAGTTACTCGCAGGGGGGCAAGAACACTGAAGCTTTCTTT,CASSYSQGGKNTEAFF
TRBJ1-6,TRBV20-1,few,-,TGCAGTGCCGCTGTGGGGACAAATTCACCCCTCCACTTT,CSAAVGTNSPLHF
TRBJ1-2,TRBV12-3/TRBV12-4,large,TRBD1,TGTGCCAGCAGAAATACGGGACAGTCTTCCCCTGGCTACACCTTC,CASRNTGQSSPGYTF
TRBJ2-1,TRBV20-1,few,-,TGCAGTGCTCGACTAACAGGGAAAGGAGACAATGAGCAGTTCTTC,CSARLTGKGDNEQFF
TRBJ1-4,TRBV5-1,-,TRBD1,TGCGCCAGCAGCTTGGTGTCCATGAAGGGGGCTGCAACTAATGAAAAACTGTTTTTT,CASSLVSMKGAATNEKLFF
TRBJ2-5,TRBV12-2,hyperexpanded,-,TGTGCAAGTCGCTTAGGGTGGTGGAGCCGGGGGACCCAGTACTTC,CASRLGWWSRGTQYF
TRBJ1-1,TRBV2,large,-,TGTGCCAGCAGTGAACAGGGTGACGGCACTGAAGCTTTCTTT,CASSEQGDGTEAFF
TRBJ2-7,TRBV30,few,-,TGTGCCTGGAGAATTTACGGGAAATCCTACGAGCAGTACTTC,CAWRIYGKSYEQYF
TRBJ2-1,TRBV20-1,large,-,TGCAGTGGACGGGCGGAATACAATGAGCAGTTCTTC,CSGRAEYNEQFF